This entry lists 3 T cell receptor beta chains sequenced from one sample in a study of T cell changes during pregnancy in multiple sclerosis. Clones were sequenced by immunoSEQ multiplex PCR, and TCRdb holds only the in-frame ones, with some missing. The sample lists approximately 38,000 clones, roughly nine tenths occurring once. Sequences were derived from CD8+ T cells from peripheral blood mononuclear cells, sampled in the third trimester of pregnancy. These receptors were obtained from a female donor with multiple sclerosis, enrolled in a pregnancy study.

The chain couples TRBV27 to TRBJ2-1; TRBD2 aligns across 8 bases. Germline V gene lookup returns CDR1 MNHEY and CDR2 SMNVEV (reference sequence). The CDR3 is 15 amino acids. J gave up 4 bases and V 9 bases, and 11 bases lay outside the gene matches. Written as DNA, the CDR3 is TGTGCCAGTTCATCAAGCGGGAGTCTTTACAATGAGCAGTTCTTC. Protein sequence: CASSSSGSLYNEQFF.

A single count supports this clone. A junction end diverges from the germline sequence, so it may reflect a read error. This specimen includes other DNA sequences encoding the same CDR3. This chain links TRBV5-1 with TRBJ2-7; TRBD2 agrees at 8 bases. Germline V gene lookup returns CDR1 SGHRS and CDR2 YFSETQ. This CDR3 is 14 amino acids long. The CDR3 DNA reads TGCGCCAGCAGCTGGGGACTAGGGCCCTACGAGCAGTATTTC. Residues: CASSWGLGPYEQYF.

V and J are TRBV27 and TRBJ2-7; tentatively, D is TRBD1 (6 bases). With 3 bases removed from V and 4 bases from J, the gap between germline ends came to 7 bases. The germline CDR1 and CDR2 sequences are MNHEY and SMNVEV (reference sequence). CDR3 length equals 12 residues. The CDR3 is CASSLTGYEQYF. In DNA form, the CDR3 reads TGTGCCAGCAGTTTGACAGGTTACGAGCAGTACTTC.